Here is one TCR beta chain with its context. The antigen remains unidentified. V was shortened by 0 bases and J by 5 bases, with 12 bases between the two germline ends. Looked up from germline, CDR1 is SGHRS and CDR2 is YFSETQ. There are 15 residues in the CDR3. The PCR used 60 Vbeta and 13 Jbeta primers. The method was immunoSEQ multiplex PCR; TCRdb's version includes in-frame clones alone and lacks a portion of them. The sample yields some 190,000 clones, about 85% seen once. This entry is derived from a study of cytomegalovirus exposure and HLA in healthy donors. Findings and caveats of the study: It was likely that a cluster of highly shared sequence variants was a sequencing artifact. As a later analysis revealed, the rate of TCR association differed by HLA locus, with DRB1 most and HLA-C fewest.

This sequence originates from a boy aged 2 to 10 in good health and CMV-seronegative. The chain has TRBV5-1 and TRBJ2-1; no clear D gene. Sequencing input: PBMCs. The CDR3 sequence is CASSLVHHINNEQFF. CDR3 coding DNA: TGCGCCAGCAGCTTGGTCCACCACATTAACAATGAGCAGTTCTTC.